Below are 19 T cell receptor beta chains sequenced from a single sample in a study of response to subunit inactivated influenza vaccine. TCRdb reprocessed the RT-PCR reads via MiXCR and lists one record per CDR3 protein. The table has about 520,000 distinct CDR3 sequences, less than 7.5% seen once. Sequencing was performed on PBMCs from blood, taken around 25 months after vaccination. The receptors here all came from a man between 45 and 75 years old who received an inactivated influenza vaccine.

The chain couples TRBV6-5 to TRBJ2-2, with D unresolved. Germline values: CDR1 MNHEY, CDR2 SVGAGI. The CDR3 contains 11 residues. V gave up 8 bases and J gave up 8 bases, with 9 bases separating them. This CDR3 reads CASPRPGELFF. The CDR3 DNA is TGTGCCAGCCCCCGCCCGGGGGAGCTGTTTTTT.

This clonotype was recorded a few times. This chain joins TRBV5-1 and TRBJ2-4; 8 bases match TRBD1. CDR3 length: 14 amino acids. Germline CDR1 reads SGHRS; CDR2 reads YFSETQ. The ends lost 4 bases at V and 8 bases at J; junction bases unmatched: 8. The CDR3 sequence is CASSPDRVWDIQYF. The CDR3 coding sequence is TGCGCCAGCAGCCCGGACAGGGTATGGGACATTCAGTACTTC.

This clonotype occurred a few times. The chain is built from TRBV5-1 and TRBJ2-5, with 8 positions matching TRBD2. With V trimmed by 0 bases and J by 5 bases, 3 bases remained unmatched. Germline V gene sequence: CDR1 SGHRS, CDR2 YFSETQ. The CDR3 loop spans 14 amino acids. The CDR3 spells CASSLEVAGETQYF. CDR3 in DNA: TGCGCCAGCAGCTTGGAAGTAGCGGGGGAGACCCAGTACTTC.

This clonotype was recorded a few times. This rearrangement joins TRBV7-3 to TRBJ2-5; D gene ambiguous. Germline CDR1 and CDR2: SGHTA and FQGTGA. V lost 5 bases and J lost 1, with 14 bases in between. This CDR3 contains 15 residues. The CDR3 nucleotides read TGTGCCAGCAGCATCTCCGGCACCGCCCAAGAGACCCAGTACTTC. Its translation is CASSISGTAQETQYF.

This clonotype came up many times. The chain has TRBV12-3 or TRBV12-4 and TRBJ2-7; TRBD2 agrees at 13 bases. The CDR3 has 14 residues. The V and J ends lost 5 bases and 6 bases, in that order; junction bases with no gene match: 4. The DNA for the CDR3 is TGTGCCAGCAGTCCCGGGACTAGCGGGACCGAGCAGTACTTC. As protein: CASSPGTSGTEQYF.

This clonotype appeared many times. The genes are TRBV9 and TRBJ1-5; D is uncertain. V lost 2 bases and J lost 4, with 10 bases in between. The CDR3 consists of 14 residues. Per the germline V gene, CDR1 is SGDLS and CDR2 is YYNGEE. The CDR3 DNA reads TGTGCCAGCAGCGTTTCTGGCAGTAATCAGCCCCAGCATTTT. This sequence encodes CASSVSGSNQPQHF.

The V call is TRBV2, the J call TRBJ2-2; a possible D gene is TRBD1 (5 bases). The CDR3 is 15 amino acids. Germline lookup yields CDR1 SNHLY and CDR2 FYNNEI. Trimming cost V 5 bases and J 6 bases, with 16 bases left between them. The CDR3: CASSTIQGVSGELFF. CDR3 DNA: TGTGCCAGCAGTACAATCCAAGGGGTATCCGGGGAGCTGTTTTTT.

This rearrangement joins TRBV27 to TRBJ2-1; 7 bases align to TRBD2. The CDR3 is made up of 16 amino acids. The germline V gene encodes CDR1 MNHEY and CDR2 SMNVEV (reference sequence). Unmatched junction bases numbered 9, after V lost 5 bases and J lost 2 bases. The CDR3 region is CASSAWAGETYNEQFF. The DNA of the CDR3 is TGTGCCAGCAGTGCCTGGGCGGGGGAGACCTACAATGAGCAGTTCTTC.

In this sample, this clonotype turned up a few times. The rearrangement links TRBV29-1 to TRBJ2-1, with 11 bases matching TRBD2. The V and J ends lost 3 bases and 4 bases, in that order; junction bases with no gene match: 5. Germline CDR1 reads SQVTM; CDR2 reads ANQGSEA. The CDR3 has 15 amino acids. Here the CDR3 DNA reads TGCAGCGTTGAGGCCGGGACTAGCGGTTACAATGAGCAGTTCTTC. It translates to CSVEAGTSGYNEQFF.

This clonotype has more than one count but fewer than ten. This chain uses TRBV12-3 or TRBV12-4 with TRBJ2-1; weak D call: TRBD2 (6 bases). The CDR3 extends over 16 amino acids. Trimming left V 5 bases short and J 5 bases short, with 19 bases between. CDR3 sequence (DNA): TGTGCCAGCAGTCCACTTATGGCGGGGCCTGACAATGAGCAGTTCTTC. Residues: CASSPLMAGPDNEQFF.

The table lists this clonotype with a few counts. This chain's CDR3 is CASSERDRDYNEQFF. The CDR3 bases are TGTGCCAGCAGTGAGCGGGACAGGGATTACAATGAGCAGTTCTTC. The rearrangement joins TRBV2 to TRBJ2-1, with 9 positions matching TRBD1. The CDR3 loop spans 15 amino acids. V shed 3 bases and J 4 bases; nucleotides not matched to a gene: 4. From germline, CDR1 is SNHLY and CDR2 FYNNEI.

The genes are TRBV7-6 and TRBJ2-5; 8 positions agree with TRBD1. CDR3 length: 16 residues. The germline CDR1 and CDR2 sequences are SGHVS and FNYEAQ. The J segment lost 1 base and the V segment lost 2 bases, leaving 6 bases of the junction unmatched. This CDR3 is CASSLFQGAAQETQYF. The CDR3 DNA reads TGTGCCAGCAGCTTATTTCAGGGGGCCGCCCAAGAGACCCAGTACTTC.

This clonotype was seen at least ten times. V is TRBV4-3 and J is TRBJ1-2, with a tentative D call TRBD1 (6 bases). Looked up from germline, CDR1 is LGHNA and CDR2 is YSLEER. The CDR3 sequence is 15 residues long. The germline V and J ends were trimmed by 0 bases and 7 bases, with 15 bases remaining between them. DNA of the CDR3: TGCGCCAGCAGCCAAGAGTACCGGGGGCGAGGTGGCTACACCTTC. Amino acid sequence: CASSQEYRGRGGYTF.

This clonotype was observed at least ten times. The rearrangement uses TRBV4-2 and TRBJ2-2; tentatively, D is TRBD1 (6 bases). Germline V gene sequence: CDR1 LGHNA, CDR2 YNFKEQ. Trimming shortened V by 0 bases and J by 6 bases, and 8 bases separated the two germline ends. This CDR3 has 14 residues. For the CDR3, the DNA is TGTGCCAGCAGCCAAGAAAACAGGGCCGGGGAGCTGTTTTTT. Its protein is CASSQENRAGELFF.

The V gene is TRBV4-3, the J gene TRBJ1-1, with D unresolved. Deletions cut 1 base from V and 2 bases from J, with 8 bases between. Germline values: CDR1 LGHNA, CDR2 YSLEER. The CDR3 covers 14 residues. CDR3 residues: CASSQGITNTEAFF. The CDR3 DNA sequence: TGCGCCAGCAGCCAAGGAATCACAAACACTGAAGCTTTCTTT.

This clonotype has ten or more counts. The CDR3 bases are TGTGCCAGCAGCCGACCCGGGACAGGGAACACTGAAGCTTTCTTT. Protein: CASSRPGTGNTEAFF. This chain links TRBV3-1 with TRBJ1-1, with 8 bases aligning to TRBD1. V lost 4 bases to trimming and J lost 1 base; unmatched junction nucleotides: 5. Germline CDR1 LGHDT, CDR2 YNNKEL (reference sequence). The CDR3 contains 15 residues.

Many counts were recorded for this clonotype. This rearrangement joins TRBV18 to TRBJ1-2, with 9 bases fitting TRBD1. Germline V gene lookup returns CDR1 KGHSH and CDR2 LQKENI. J gave up 10 bases and V 3 bases, and 15 bases lay outside the gene matches. The CDR3 consists of 16 residues. This CDR3 reads CASSPRRGTGISFYTF. The CDR3 DNA sequence: TGTGCCAGCTCACCCCGCCGGGGGACAGGGATAAGTTTCTACACCTTC.

This clonotype occurred a few times. The chain couples TRBV6-6 to TRBJ2-7, with TRBD1 matching over 8 bases. The junction had 6 bases not matched to a gene; V was cut back by 7 bases and J by 4 bases. This CDR3 contains 13 residues. Germline CDR1 and CDR2: MNHNY and SVGAGI (reference sequence). This CDR3 is CASNRQGSYEQYF. CDR3 in DNA: TGTGCCAGCAACCGACAGGGGTCTTACGAGCAGTACTTC.

This chain joins TRBV6-2 or TRBV6-3 and TRBJ2-3; D gene uncertain. Germline V gene lookup returns CDR1 MNHEY and CDR2 SVGEGT. This CDR3 has 15 residues. The germline V and J ends were trimmed by 2 bases and 2 bases, with 11 bases remaining between them. The CDR3 nucleotides are TGTGCCAGCAGTTACCCACAACTCTTCACAGATACGCAGTATTTT. Translating it yields CASSYPQLFTDTQYF.